In its sample, the clone carrying this T cell receptor beta chain was seen a few times. What it recognizes is unknown. The sample belongs to a study of response to subunit inactivated influenza vaccine. MiXCR was run by TCRdb on the RT-PCR reads, yielding one entry per CDR3 protein. Here the sample spans roughly 160,000 distinct CDR3 sequences, about a tenth being singletons. Whole-study results and caveats: The authors suggested that few new T cells are recruited per seasonal influenza vaccination.

This sequence originates from a man aged 50 to 60 who received an inactivated influenza vaccine. Sequencing was performed on non-naive T cells sorted from PBMCs, taken 40 to 50 days after vaccination.

In nucleotides, the CDR3 is TGTGCCAGCAGTGGGGGTAACTCAAATGAGCAGTTCTTC. Translation: CASSGGNSNEQFF. The chain links TRBV2 to TRBJ2-1; D remains unclear. The CDR3 has 13 residues. V gave up 4 bases and J gave up 7 bases, with 11 bases separating them. Germline CDR1 SNHLY, CDR2 FYNNEI.